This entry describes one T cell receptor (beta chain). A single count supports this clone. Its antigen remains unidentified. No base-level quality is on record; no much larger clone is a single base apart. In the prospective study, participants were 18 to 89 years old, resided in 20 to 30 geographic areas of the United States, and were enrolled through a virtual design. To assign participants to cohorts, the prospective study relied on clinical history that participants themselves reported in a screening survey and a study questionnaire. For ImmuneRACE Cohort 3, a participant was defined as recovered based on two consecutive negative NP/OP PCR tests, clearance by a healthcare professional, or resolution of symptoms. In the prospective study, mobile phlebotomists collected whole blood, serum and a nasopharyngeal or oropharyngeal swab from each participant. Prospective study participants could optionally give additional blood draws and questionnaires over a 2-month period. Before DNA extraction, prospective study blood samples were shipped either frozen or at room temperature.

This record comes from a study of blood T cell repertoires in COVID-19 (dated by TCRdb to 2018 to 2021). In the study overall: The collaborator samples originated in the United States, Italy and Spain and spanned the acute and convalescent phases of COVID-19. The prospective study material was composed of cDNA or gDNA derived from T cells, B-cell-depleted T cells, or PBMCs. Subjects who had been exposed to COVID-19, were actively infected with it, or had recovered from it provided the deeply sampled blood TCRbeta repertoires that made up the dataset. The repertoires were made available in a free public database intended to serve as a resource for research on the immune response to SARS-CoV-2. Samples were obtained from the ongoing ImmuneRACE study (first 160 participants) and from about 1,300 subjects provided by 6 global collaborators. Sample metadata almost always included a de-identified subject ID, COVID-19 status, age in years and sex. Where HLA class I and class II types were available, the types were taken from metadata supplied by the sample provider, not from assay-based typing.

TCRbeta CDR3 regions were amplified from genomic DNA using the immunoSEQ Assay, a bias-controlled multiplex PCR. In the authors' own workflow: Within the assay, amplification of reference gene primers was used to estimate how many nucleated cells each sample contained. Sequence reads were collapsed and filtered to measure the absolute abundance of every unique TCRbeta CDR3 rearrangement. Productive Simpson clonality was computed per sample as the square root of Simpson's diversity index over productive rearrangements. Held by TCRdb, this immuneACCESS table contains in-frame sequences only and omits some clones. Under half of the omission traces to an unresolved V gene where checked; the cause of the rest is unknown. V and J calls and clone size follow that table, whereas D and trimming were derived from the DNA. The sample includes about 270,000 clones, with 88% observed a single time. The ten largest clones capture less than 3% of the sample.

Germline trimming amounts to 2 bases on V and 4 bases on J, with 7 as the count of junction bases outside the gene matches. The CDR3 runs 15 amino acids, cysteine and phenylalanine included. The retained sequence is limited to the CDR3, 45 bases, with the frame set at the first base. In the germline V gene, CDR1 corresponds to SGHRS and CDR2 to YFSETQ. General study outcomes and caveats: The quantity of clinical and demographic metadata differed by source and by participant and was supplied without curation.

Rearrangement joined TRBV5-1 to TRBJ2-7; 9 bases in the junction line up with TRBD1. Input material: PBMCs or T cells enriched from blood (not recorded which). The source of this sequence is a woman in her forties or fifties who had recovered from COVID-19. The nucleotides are TGCGCCAGCAGCTTATGGACAGGGGACAATTACGAGCAGTACTTC. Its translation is CASSLWTGDNYEQYF.